This entry lists 21 T cell receptor beta chains sequenced from one sample in a study of technical replicates of blood from a few donors. The method was immunoSEQ multiplex PCR; TCRdb's version includes in-frame clones alone and lacks a portion of them. The sample lists tens of thousands of clones; 94% were seen once. Specimen: T cells isolated from PBMCs. Source of these receptors: a human donor in good health.

This rearrangement joins TRBV4-2 to TRBJ1-2; a weak D match, TRBD1 (5 bases). The V gene's germline CDR1 is LGHNA and CDR2 YNFKEQ. Trimming removed 5 bases at V and 7 bases at J, with 20 bases between. CDR3 length equals 15 residues. This chain's CDR3 is CASSSELQDFRGYTF. The CDR3 nucleotides are TGTGCCAGCAGCTCCGAACTACAGGATTTTCGTGGCTACACCTTC.

The chain couples TRBV5-6 to TRBJ2-7; tentatively, D is TRBD2 (6 bases). Germline CDR1 and CDR2: SGHDT and YYEEEE. The CDR3 has 14 residues. V lost 3 bases and J 9 bases, leaving 19 bases between the germline ends. This CDR3 reads CASSWGVLPTRQYF. CDR3 nucleotides: TGTGCCAGCAGCTGGGGGGTCCTACCTACGAGGCAGTACTTC.

This clone appeared a few times. The chain's CDR3 is CASRNRDTEAFF. DNA of the CDR3: TGTGCCAGCAGGAACCGGGACACTGAAGCTTTCTTT. This chain joins TRBV6-1 and TRBJ1-1; D remains ambiguous. The CDR3 is 12 amino acids. With 6 bases removed from V and 3 bases from J, the gap between germline ends came to 8 bases. CDR1 is MNHNS, CDR2 SASEGT, per germline.

V is TRBV4-1 and J is TRBJ2-7; 8 bases are shared with TRBD1. The CDR3 contains 14 residues. Unmatched junction bases numbered 3, after V lost 4 bases and J lost 1 base. The germline CDR1 and CDR2 sequences are MGHRA and YSYEKL. For the CDR3, the DNA is TGCGCCAGCAGCCTCGGGACAGGTTCCTACGAGCAGTACTTC. It yields the protein CASSLGTGSYEQYF.

V is TRBV7-9 and J is TRBJ2-5, with D perhaps matching TRBD1 (5 bases). The germline V and J ends were trimmed by 1 base and 1 base, with 10 bases remaining between them. Germline-derived CDR1 and CDR2 are SEHNR and FQNEAQ (reference sequence). The CDR3 loop spans 15 amino acids. CDR3 nucleotide sequence: TGTGCCAGCAGCTTAGTAGAAGGGGTCCAAGAGACCCAGTACTTC. This sequence encodes CASSLVEGVQETQYF.

This clone has only one observation. CDR3: CASIPGQGATEAFF. DNA of the CDR3: TGTGCCAGCATTCCGGGACAGGGGGCCACTGAAGCTTTCTTT. The rearrangement uses TRBV28 and TRBJ1-1, with TRBD1 identical over 12 bases. The V gene end was trimmed by 7 bases and the J gene end by 4 bases; junction bases not matched to a gene: 4. CDR3 size: 14 residues. Germline loops: CDR1 MDHEN, CDR2 SYDVKM.

V is TRBV27 and J is TRBJ2-5, with D possibly being TRBD2 (6 bases). V shed 6 bases and J shed 3 bases, with 17 bases lying between them. In germline, CDR1 is MNHEY, CDR2 SMNVEV (reference sequence). The CDR3 sequence is 15 residues long. The CDR3 reads CASSFGGWGKETQYF. The CDR3 DNA sequence: TGTGCCAGCAGCTTTGGGGGGTGGGGGAAAGAGACCCAGTACTTC.

The chain joins TRBV5-5 to TRBJ1-5, with 10 positions matching TRBD1. Per the germline V gene, CDR1 is SGHKS and CDR2 is YYEKEE (reference sequence). The J segment lost 6 bases and the V segment lost 4 bases, leaving 4 bases of the junction unmatched. This CDR3 is 14 amino acids long. The CDR3 here is CASSGQGGVQPQHF. CDR3 in DNA: TGTGCCAGCAGCGGACAGGGGGGGGTTCAGCCCCAGCATTTT.

The chain has TRBV25-1 and TRBJ1-1; D gene uncertain. V lost 5 bases, J lost 0 bases, and 4 bases lay in between. This CDR3 comprises 12 residues. Germline CDR1 is MGHDK and CDR2 is SYGVNS. This CDR3 reads CASSFMNTEAFF. Here the CDR3 DNA reads TGTGCCAGCAGTTTTATGAACACTGAAGCTTTCTTT.

The chain recombines TRBV30 with TRBJ2-7; TRBD1 agrees at 7 bases. J gave up 1 base and V 5 bases, and 8 bases lay outside the gene matches. Germline V lookup: CDR1 GTSNPN, CDR2 SVGIG (reference sequence). The CDR3 is 14 amino acids. The CDR3 region has the DNA TGTGCCTGGCACAACAGGGGAAGGTCCTACGAGCAGTACTTC. It codes for CAWHNRGRSYEQYF. Using reference TRBV30 and TRBJ2-7 for the parts outside the CDR3, the full variable domain is SQTIHQWPATLVQPVGSPLSLECTVEGTSNPNLYWYRQAAGRGLQLLFYSVGIGQISSEVPQNLSASRPQDRQFILSSKKLLLSDSGFYLCAWHNRGRSYEQYFGPGTRLTVT.

This chain joins TRBV11-2 and TRBJ2-4; 9 bases match TRBD1. Germline loops: CDR1 SGHAT, CDR2 FQNNGV. The trim removed 3 bases at V and 0 bases at J, leaving 3 bases unmatched. CDR3 size: 16 residues. In nucleotides, the CDR3 is TGTGCCAGCAGCTTGGGACAGGGATTAGCCAAAAACATTCAGTACTTC. This sequence encodes CASSLGQGLAKNIQYF.

V usage is TRBV28 and J usage is TRBJ2-7; TRBD1 might be the D (5 bases). CDR1 and CDR2 from the germline V gene are MDHEN and SYDVKM. The CDR3 has 13 amino acids. Trimming shortened V by 8 bases and J by 7 bases, and 18 bases separated the two germline ends. The chain's CDR3 is CASWIPGILEQYF. The CDR3, as DNA: TGTGCCAGCTGGATTCCAGGGATCTTGGAGCAGTACTTC.

V is TRBV2 and J is TRBJ2-1, with TRBD2 matching 12 bases. CDR3 length: 15 amino acids. Germline V gives CDR1 SNHLY, CDR2 FYNNEI. Germline trimming cut 7 bases from V and 3 bases from J; bases unmatched to any gene: 4. The CDR3 sequence: CASTRLAGDYNEQFF. The CDR3 nucleotides read TGTGCCAGCACCCGACTAGCGGGGGACTACAATGAGCAGTTCTTC.

The chain is built from TRBV7-9 and TRBJ2-2; TRBD2 matches at 8 bases. The CDR3 has 14 residues. Germline CDR1 SEHNR, CDR2 FQNEAQ (reference sequence). V gave up 7 bases and J gave up 5 bases; unmatched junction bases: 6. The CDR3 here is CASTVAGQTGELFF. CDR3 nucleotide sequence: TGTGCCAGCACCGTAGCGGGGCAAACCGGGGAGCTGTTTTTT. The full variable domain, completed using reference TRBV7-9 and TRBJ2-2, is DTGVSQNPRHKITKRGQNVTFRCDPISEHNRLYWYRQTLGQGPEFLTYFQNEAQLEKSRLLSDRFSAERPKGSFSTLEIQRTEQGDSAMYLCASTVAGQTGELFFGEGSRLTVL.

V usage is TRBV7-9 and J usage is TRBJ2-5, with 10 bases aligning to TRBD2. Germline values: CDR1 SEHNR, CDR2 FQNEAQ (reference sequence). This CDR3 comprises 15 residues. With 4 bases clipped from V and 5 bases from J, the junction kept 7 bases outside the gene matches. CDR3: CASSSRAGGRETQYF. In DNA form, the CDR3 reads TGTGCCAGCAGCTCTAGAGCGGGGGGGCGCGAGACCCAGTACTTC.

V is TRBV7-9 and J is TRBJ2-1; 9 nucleotides match TRBD2. The CDR3 extends over 19 amino acids. The V gene's germline CDR1 is SEHNR and CDR2 FQNEAQ (reference sequence). After removal of 5 bases from V and 0 bases from J, the junction contained 14 bases not matched to a gene. CDR3 residues: CASSPGLAAIISSYNEQFF. In DNA form, the CDR3 reads TGTGCCAGCAGCCCGGGACTAGCCGCAATAATTAGCTCCTACAATGAGCAGTTCTTC.

J is TRBJ1-3 and V is TRBV2, with D unclear. Germline lookup yields CDR1 SNHLY and CDR2 FYNNEI. The CDR3 is made up of 15 amino acids. V was cut by 0 bases and J by 4 bases, with 10 bases left in between. The CDR3 spells CASSEAGGYGNTIYF. The CDR3, as DNA: TGTGCCAGCAGTGAAGCAGGAGGGTACGGAAACACCATATATTTT.

This chain links TRBV10-3 with TRBJ2-1, with TRBD2 identical over 13 bases. The CDR3 has 17 amino acids. In germline, CDR1 is ENHRY, CDR2 SYGVKD. V was pared by 7 bases and J by 7 bases, with 13 bases of the junction left unmatched. The CDR3 loop reads CAITNTPGLAGDNEQFF. The DNA for the CDR3 is TGTGCCATCACCAACACCCCTGGACTAGCGGGAGATAATGAGCAGTTCTTC.

V is TRBV6-1 and J is TRBJ2-1; weak D call: TRBD1 (6 bases). The CDR3 consists of 15 residues. The germline V and J ends were trimmed by 6 bases and 0 bases, with 12 bases remaining between them. Germline V gene lookup returns CDR1 MNHNS and CDR2 SASEGT. As DNA, the CDR3 is TGTGCCAGCAGCCACAGACAGGTCTCCTACAATGAGCAGTTCTTC. This gives the protein CASSHRQVSYNEQFF.

The gene calls are TRBV7-8 and TRBJ2-7, with D tentatively TRBD1 (6 bases). Trimming cost V 3 bases and J 3 bases, with 15 bases left between them. Germline CDR1 reads SGHVS; CDR2 reads FQNEAQ. This CDR3 contains 15 residues. In nucleotides, the CDR3 is TGTGCCAGCAGCTTCCGAGGGGGTGAGTTCTACGAGCAGTACTTC. Translating it yields CASSFRGGEFYEQYF.

The chain has TRBV6-4 and TRBJ1-2; 10 nucleotides align to TRBD1. V shed 5 bases and J 5 bases; nucleotides not matched to a gene: 5. The CDR3 has 14 residues. The germline CDR1 and CDR2 sequences are MRHNA and SNTAGT. CDR3 DNA: TGTGCCAGCAGTACCGGGACAGGGGTTTATGGCTACACCTTC. Its protein is CASSTGTGVYGYTF.